This T cell receptor beta chain came from a study of blood T cell repertoires in COVID-19 (dated by TCRdb to the early 2020s). Study-level background: Samples from collaborators originated in the United States, Italy and Spain and spanned both the acute and convalescent phases of COVID-19. Samples were obtained from the ongoing ImmuneRACE study (first 160 participants) and from approximately 1,200 subjects provided by 6 global collaborators. HLA class I and class II types, where available, came from metadata supplied by the sample provider rather than from assay-based typing. The material from the prospective study consisted of cDNA or gDNA derived from T cells, B-cell-depleted T cells, or PBMCs. Subjects who had been exposed to COVID-19, were actively infected with it, or had recovered from it provided the deeply sampled blood TCRbeta repertoires that made up the dataset. The repertoires were released in a freely available public database intended as a resource for research on the immune response to SARS-CoV-2. The sample metadata nearly always contained a de-identified subject ID, COVID-19 status, age in years and sex. On the study overall, not on this receptor specifically: The amount of clinical and demographic metadata varied by source and participant and was provided uncurated.

Each collaborating institution followed its own protocols to collect whole blood in K2EDTA tubes. For TCRbeta analysis, collaborators shipped samples in one of three forms: frozen whole blood, isolated PBMCs, or DNA extracted from either of those sample types. TCRbeta CDR3 regions were amplified from genomic DNA using the immunoSEQ Assay, a bias-controlled multiplex PCR. In the paper's pipeline: Within the assay, amplification of reference gene primers was used to estimate how many nucleated cells each sample contained. To quantify the absolute abundance of each unique TCRbeta CDR3 rearrangement, sequence reads were collapsed and filtered. For each sample, productive Simpson clonality was calculated as the square root of Simpson's diversity index over productive rearrangements. TCRdb limited this immuneACCESS table to in-frame rearrangements with V and J called. A share of clones is missing; checked studies link under half to unresolved V genes, and the rest is unexplained. V and J calls and clone size come straight from that table; D and trimming were deduced from the DNA. The sample table contains around 45,000 clones; only one count was recorded for 70% to 90% of them. The ten largest clones capture 10% to 15% of the sample.

As regards this clone: It has no known antigen specificity. Within one base of it there is no much larger clone, and no base qualities were kept.

Specimen: peripheral blood. The source of this sequence is a man aged 80 or over with acute or convalescent COVID-19.

The DNA sequence follows: TGCGCCAGCAGCTTGGGGACAGGGAACTATGGCTACACCTTC. It translates to CASSLGTGNYGYTF. The sequence links TRBV5-1 to TRBJ1-2, with 8 bases in between that match TRBD1. From cysteine to phenylalanine, the CDR3 is 14 amino acids long. The DNA shown is the 42-base CDR3, in frame from base 1. At the junction V is shortened by 0 bases and J by 2 bases; bases outside the gene matches: 0. Sequences SGHRS (CDR1) and YFSETQ (CDR2) are obtained from the germline V gene.